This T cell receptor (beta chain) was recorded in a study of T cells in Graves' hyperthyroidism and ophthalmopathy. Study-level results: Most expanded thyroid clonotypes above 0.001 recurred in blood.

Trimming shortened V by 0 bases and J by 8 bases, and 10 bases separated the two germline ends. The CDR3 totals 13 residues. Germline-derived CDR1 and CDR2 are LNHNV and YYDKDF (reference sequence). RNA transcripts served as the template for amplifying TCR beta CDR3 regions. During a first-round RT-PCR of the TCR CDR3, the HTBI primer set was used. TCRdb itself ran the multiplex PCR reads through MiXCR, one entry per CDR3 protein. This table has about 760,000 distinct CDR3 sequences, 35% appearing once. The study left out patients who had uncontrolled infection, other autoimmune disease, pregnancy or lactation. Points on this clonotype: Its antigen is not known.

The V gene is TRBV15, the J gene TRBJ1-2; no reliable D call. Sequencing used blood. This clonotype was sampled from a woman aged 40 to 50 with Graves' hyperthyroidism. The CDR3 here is CATSRDYHGGYTF. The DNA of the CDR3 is TGTGCCACCAGCAGAGATTACCACGGAGGCTACACCTTC.